The 28 T cell receptor beta chains listed next were all sequenced from one sample in a study of OX40 agonist ivuxolimab in advanced cancers. Method: immunoSEQ multiplex PCR; TCRdb's copy keeps in-frame clones and lacks some. The profile shows 99,000 or so clones, around 90% of them singletons. This specimen consisted of CD4+ or CD8+ T cells sorted from blood, obtained in a trial of the OX40 agonist ivuxolimab. These receptors came from an adult with an advanced solid tumor such as melanoma, head and neck, liver or kidney cancer.

This clone was seen once. The chain couples TRBV7-9 to TRBJ1-2, with D possibly being TRBD1 (5 bases). V gave up 0 bases and J gave up 1 base, with 9 bases separating them. This CDR3 is 15 amino acids long. From germline, CDR1 is SEHNR and CDR2 FQNEAQ (reference sequence). CDR3 region: CASSLAAGGNYGYTF. The DNA for the CDR3 is TGTGCCAGCAGCTTAGCCGCGGGGGGTAACTATGGCTACACCTTC.

This rearrangement joins TRBV19 to TRBJ2-3; 10 bases agree with TRBD1. V gave up 5 bases and J gave up 6 bases; unmatched junction bases: 8. The CDR3 has 15 residues. CDR1 LNHDA and CDR2 SQIVND come from the germline V gene (reference sequence). CDR3 sequence reads: CASSPRQGADDTQYF. The CDR3 bases are TGTGCCAGTAGTCCCCGACAGGGGGCAGACGATACGCAGTATTTT.

This sequence joins TRBV5-3 and TRBJ2-7; 13 nucleotides match TRBD2. TRBV5-3 has ORF status, its function being uncertain. This CDR3 has 16 residues. Trimming at V came to 5 bases and at J to 0 bases, leaving 5 bases not matched to a gene. The CDR3 loop is CARRAGTSGTSYEQYF. The CDR3, as DNA: TGTGCCAGAAGAGCCGGGACTAGCGGGACCTCCTACGAGCAGTACTTC.

V usage is TRBV5-5 and J usage is TRBJ2-7; a possible D gene is TRBD1 (7 bases). With 4 bases removed from V and 0 bases from J, the gap between germline ends came to 20 bases. This CDR3 contains 17 residues. Germline V gene data show CDR1 as SGHKS and CDR2 as YYEKEE (reference sequence). For the CDR3, the DNA is TGTGCCAGCAGCAACCCCGTCAGGGGGGATAGCTCCTACGAGCAGTACTTC. Translating gives CASSNPVRGDSSYEQYF.

CDR3 nucleotides: TGTGCCAGCAGTTACGACAGGGACTATGGCTACACCTTC. Its translation: CASSYDRDYGYTF. V and J are TRBV6-6 and TRBJ1-2; the match to TRBD1 covers 7 bases. V dropped 2 bases and J dropped 3; count of bases not matched to a gene: 0. Germline CDR1 is MNHNY and CDR2 is SVGAGI (reference sequence). The CDR3 loop spans 13 amino acids.

This chain uses TRBV28 with TRBJ1-2, with a weak D call TRBD1 (5 bases). From germline, CDR1 is MDHEN and CDR2 SYDVKM. The CDR3 spans 13 residues. V was cut by 4 bases and J by 8 bases, with 14 bases left in between. CDR3 bases: TGTGCCAGCAGTTCACAGGCTAAGTGGGGCTACACCTTC. Residues: CASSSQAKWGYTF.

This clone was counted once. V usage is TRBV7-2 and J usage is TRBJ2-2; a weak D match, TRBD2 (6 bases). V was pared by 5 bases and J by 4 bases, with 11 bases between. Germline V gene sequence: CDR1 SGHTA, CDR2 FQGNSA. The CDR3 spans 14 residues. The CDR3 loop reads CASSILATTGELFF. For the CDR3, the DNA is TGTGCCAGCAGCATACTAGCTACCACCGGGGAGCTGTTTTTT.

V and J are TRBV5-5 and TRBJ1-3; 7 bases map to TRBD1. Germline V gene data show CDR1 as SGHKS and CDR2 as YYEKEE (reference sequence). CDR3 size: 17 residues. The V segment lost 4 bases and the J segment 0 bases; nucleotides outside the gene matches: 10. The DNA of the CDR3 is TGTGCCAGCAGCCCTTACAGGGGCCTACGCTCTGGAAACACCATATATTTT. This codes for CASSPYRGLRSGNTIYF.

In nucleotides, the CDR3 is TGTGCCAGCAGCACCTCCTCCACACGGAGAACAGATACGCAGTATTTT. Translation gives CASSTSSTRRTDTQYF. The J gene is TRBJ2-3, the V gene TRBV7-8, with D unclear. The CDR3 sequence is 16 residues long. CDR1 and CDR2 (germline): SGHVS, FQNEAQ. V lost 5 bases, J lost 3 bases, and 18 bases lay in between. Looking up the rest from reference TRBV7-8 and TRBJ2-3 gives the full variable domain: GAGVSQSPRYKVAKRGQDVALRCDPISGHVSLFWYQQALGQGPEFLTYFQNEAQLDKSGLPSDRFFAERPEGSVSTLKIQRTQQEDSAVYLCASSTSSTRRTDTQYFGPGTRLTVL.

The chain recombines TRBV4-3 with TRBJ1-1; 10 bases are shared with TRBD1. The CDR3 totals 15 residues. CDR1 and CDR2 (germline): LGHNA, YSLEER. V lost 1 base and J lost 1; bases outside the gene matches: 0. CDR3 DNA: TGCGCCAGCAGCCAAGGGGACAGGGGGAACACTGAAGCTTTCTTT. This sequence encodes CASSQGDRGNTEAFF.

V and J are TRBV7-9 and TRBJ2-1; weak D call: TRBD2 (6 bases). V lost 5 bases to trimming and J lost 3 bases, with 14 bases between them. The CDR3 has 15 residues. Germline V gene data show CDR1 as SEHNR and CDR2 as FQNEAQ (reference sequence). CDR3 nucleotide sequence: TGTGCCAGCAGCCCCGCGGAGGGTTTCTACAATGAGCAGTTCTTC. Translated, it gives CASSPAEGFYNEQFF.

This rearrangement joins TRBV28 to TRBJ1-4; 9 bases fit TRBD1. This CDR3 comprises 14 residues. CDR1 is MDHEN, CDR2 SYDVKM, per germline. The V and J ends lost 6 bases and 8 bases, in that order; junction bases with no gene match: 7. Written as DNA, the CDR3 is TGTGCCAGCAGGCCGGGACAGGGCTGGGAAAAACTGTTTTTT. Amino acid sequence: CASRPGQGWEKLFF.

The chain has TRBV30 and TRBJ1-6; TRBD1 matches 9 bases. CDR1 is GTSNPN, CDR2 SVGIG, per germline (reference sequence). V shed 0 bases, J shed 7 bases, and the junction held 10 bases outside the gene matches. The CDR3 has 17 residues. CDR3 residues: CAWSVPGQGPRNSPLHF. The CDR3 coding sequence is TGTGCCTGGAGTGTACCAGGACAGGGGCCGAGGAATTCACCCCTCCACTTT. The full variable domain, in which reference TRBV30 and TRBJ1-6 provide the parts outside the CDR3, is SQTIHQWPATLVQPVGSPLSLECTVEGTSNPNLYWYRQAAGRGLQLLFYSVGIGQISSEVPQNLSASRPQDRQFILSSKKLLLSDSGFYLCAWSVPGQGPRNSPLHFGNGTRLTVT.

This clone was found once. The rearrangement uses TRBV11-2 and TRBJ2-7; D gene unclear. Germline V CDR1 and CDR2: SGHAT, FQNNGV. This CDR3 has 15 amino acids. Trimming removed 0 bases from V and 1 base from J, with 10 bases in between. The CDR3 DNA reads TGTGCCAGCAGCTTAGACCCTTTGATATCCTACGAGCAGTACTTC. Encoded protein: CASSLDPLISYEQYF.

The count of this clone is one. V usage is TRBV5-4 and J usage is TRBJ2-1, with 11 bases that match TRBD2. Germline assignment: CDR1 SGHNT and CDR2 YYREEE (reference sequence). The CDR3 extends over 15 amino acids. Unmatched junction bases numbered 6, after V lost 3 bases and J lost 7 bases. CDR3 protein: CASSSIAGGPNEQFF. The CDR3, as DNA: TGTGCCAGCAGCTCTATAGCGGGAGGGCCGAATGAGCAGTTCTTC.

V and J are TRBV5-1 and TRBJ2-1; the D gene is possibly TRBD2 (7 bases). Germline-derived CDR1 and CDR2 are SGHRS and YFSETQ. The CDR3 has 13 amino acids. Trimming left V 7 bases short and J 8 bases short, with 16 bases between. CDR3 region: CASGGANTDEQFF. CDR3 coding DNA: TGCGCCAGCGGGGGGGCCAATACGGATGAGCAGTTCTTC.

The chain recombines TRBV21-1 with TRBJ2-2; the table gives TRBD2 as D, unverified against the DNA. TRBV21-1 is classified as a pseudogene. CDR3 length: 19 amino acids. The CDR3 loop reads CASSKVTSGARTGTGELFF. CDR3 nucleotides: TGTGCCAGCAGCAAAGTCACTAGCGGAGCTCGTACGGGGACCGGGGAGCTGTTTTTT.

This chain uses TRBV7-3 with TRBJ2-2; TRBD2 matches 7 bases. J lost 1 base, V lost 0 bases, and 5 bases had no gene match. CDR1 SGHTA and CDR2 FQGTGA come from the germline V gene. The CDR3 consists of 17 residues. This chain's CDR3 is CASSLTNLAVNTGELFF. CDR3 bases: TGTGCCAGCAGCTTAACGAACCTAGCGGTGAACACCGGGGAGCTGTTTTTT.

The chain has TRBV10-3 and TRBJ2-1; D is uncertain. Germline CDR1 reads ENHRY; CDR2 reads SYGVKD. Trimming cost V 6 bases and J 0 bases, with 21 bases left between them. The CDR3 spans 18 residues. The CDR3 reads CAIRSSIGKRLSYNEQFF. CDR3 coding DNA: TGTGCCATCAGATCCTCTATTGGCAAGCGCCTCTCCTACAATGAGCAGTTCTTC.

This clone was seen only once. The J gene is TRBJ2-1, the V gene TRBV5-5, with 7 bases matching TRBD2. With 1 base clipped from V and 8 bases from J, the junction kept 6 bases outside the gene matches. The CDR3 has 14 amino acids. Germline CDR1 is SGHKS and CDR2 is YYEKEE (reference sequence). CDR3 loop: CASSLLFAGDEQFF. In nucleotides, the CDR3 is TGTGCCAGCAGCTTGTTATTCGCGGGAGATGAGCAGTTCTTC.

V is TRBV2 and J is TRBJ1-4; weak D call: TRBD1 (6 bases). CDR1 and CDR2 from the germline V gene are SNHLY and FYNNEI. The CDR3 is 13 residues long. With 6 bases removed from V and 7 bases from J, the gap between germline ends came to 12 bases. CDR3 coding DNA: TGTGCCAGCAGGACAGGAGGATTTGAAAAACTGTTTTTT. The encoded protein is CASRTGGFEKLFF. Together with reference TRBV2 and TRBJ1-4, the CDR3 gives the full variable domain: EPEVTQTPSHQVTQMGQEVILRCVPISNHLYFYWYRQILGQKVEFLVSFYNNEISEKSEIFDDQFSVERPDGSNFTLKIRSTKLEDSAMYFCASRTGGFEKLFFGSGTQLSVL.

This clone was observed once. The chain uses TRBV7-8 and TRBJ2-5, with D tentatively TRBD1 (6 bases). CDR3 size: 12 residues. V gave up 2 bases and J gave up 5 bases, with 6 bases separating them. Germline V gene sequence: CDR1 SGHVS, CDR2 FQNEAQ. The CDR3 sequence: CASSLQGETQYF. The CDR3 bases are TGTGCCAGCAGCTTACAGGGGGAGACCCAGTACTTC. Based on the CDR3 plus reference TRBV7-8 and TRBJ2-5, the full variable domain is GAGVSQSPRYKVAKRGQDVALRCDPISGHVSLFWYQQALGQGPEFLTYFQNEAQLDKSGLPSDRFFAERPEGSVSTLKIQRTQQEDSAVYLCASSLQGETQYFGPGTRLLVL.

The V gene is TRBV2, the J gene TRBJ1-2; D remains unclear. V lost 11 bases to trimming and J lost 8 bases, with 21 bases between them. This CDR3 is built from 13 residues. Germline values: CDR1 SNHLY, CDR2 FYNNEI. The CDR3 here is CAGRRAPGEGYTF. DNA of the CDR3: TGTGCCGGCCGCCGAGCCCCTGGGGAAGGCTACACCTTC.

V and J are TRBV10-1 and TRBJ2-7; TRBD1 is a possible D gene (6 bases). This CDR3 comprises 15 residues. Germline-derived CDR1 and CDR2 are WNHNN and SYGVQD (reference sequence). V was cut by 2 bases and J by 4 bases, with 15 bases left in between. In DNA, the CDR3 is TGCGCCAGCAGTGAGAAGAGCGCAGGGGATTACGAGCAGTACTTC. It translates to CASSEKSAGDYEQYF.

This chain uses TRBV18 with TRBJ2-7, with 10 bases identical to TRBD1. Germline V CDR1 and CDR2: KGHSH, LQKENI. This CDR3 spans 13 amino acids. The J segment lost 8 bases and the V segment lost 0 bases, leaving 1 base of the junction unmatched. The DNA of the CDR3 is TGTGCCAGCTCACCACCGGACAGGGGGAAGCAGTACTTC. This codes for CASSPPDRGKQYF.

This chain joins TRBV7-2 and TRBJ2-1; the D is unclear. The CDR3 is made up of 13 amino acids. CDR1 is SGHTA and CDR2 is FQGNSA in the germline V gene. V was cut by 1 base and J by 8 bases, with 9 bases left in between. The CDR3: CASSLGGGDEQFF. CDR3 DNA sequence: TGTGCCAGCAGCTTAGGGGGTGGGGATGAGCAGTTCTTC.

This clone appeared a single time. This chain links TRBV2 with TRBJ2-1, with D possibly being TRBD2 (5 bases). V was pared by 1 base and J by 9 bases, with 16 bases between. The CDR3 totals 15 residues. CDR1 and CDR2 from the germline V gene are SNHLY and FYNNEI. CDR3 coding DNA: TGTGCCAGCAGTGAAGAGAGGCCTACCGCGGGTGAGCAGTTCTTC. Its protein is CASSEERPTAGEQFF.

The rearrangement uses TRBV28 and TRBJ1-5; the D gene is possibly TRBD1 (6 bases). Trimming removed 5 bases at V and 2 bases at J, with 13 bases between. Germline V lookup: CDR1 MDHEN, CDR2 SYDVKM. This CDR3 has 15 amino acids. The CDR3 spells CASSMTGSRNQPQHF. In DNA, the CDR3 is TGTGCCAGCAGTATGACAGGATCCCGCAATCAGCCCCAGCATTTT.